Listed here are 27 T cell receptor beta chains from one sample, sequenced in a study of CD8+CD57+ T cells in acquired aplastic anemia (dated by TCRdb to 2016 to 2019). Sequencing instrument: Illumina HiSeq 2000. Genomic DNA served as template for TCR beta VDJ combination and CDR3 sequence profiling. TCRdb took the public reads, trimmed them with fastp at Q25, ran MiXCR for clone calling and kept in-frame beta chains. One record per CDR3 amino acid sequence lists the most common genes and DNA. Across this sample there are 270,000 or so distinct CDR3 sequences, with 82% seen only once. The biggest ten clones account for about two fifths of the sample. Expansion of CD8+CD57+ cells had been shown by flow cytometry in the patients chosen for sequencing. Specimen: sorted CD4+, CD8+, or CD8+CD57+ T cells (not recorded which) from PBMCs. All receptors come from a human donor with aplastic anemia.

This clonotype was detected once. The CDR3 ends on some other residue instead of the conserved phenylalanine or tryptophan, so this is likely a read error. No DNA is shown, since the ends of the CDR3 on it are uncertain; the CDR3 is the one TCRdb lists. V is TRBV7-8 and J is TRBJ1-2. Germline loops: CDR1 SGHVS, CDR2 FQNEAQ. The CDR3 sequence runs 13 residues, both termini included. CDR3 protein: CASSLAVAAGSTY.

V and J are TRBV2 and TRBJ1-1; D gene ambiguous. This CDR3 region has 15 residues. V lost 8 bases, J lost 13 bases, and 29 bases lay in between. CDR1 is SNHLY, CDR2 FYNNEI, per germline. CDR3: CASGVEGTDTQYFFF. Written as DNA, the CDR3 is TGTGCCAGCGGGGTCGAGGGCACAGATACGCAGTATTTTTTCTTT.

Comments on this clonotype: An end of the junction differs from the germline gene, which may be a read error. This chain links TRBV7-2 with TRBJ2-3, with D maybe TRBD2 (7 bases). CDR1 is SGHTA and CDR2 is FQGNSA in the germline V gene. This CDR3 contains 14 residues. CDR3 in DNA: TGTGCCAGCGTATCAGGGGAGGGGCCGAATAACCCATTATTT. It codes for CASVSGEGPNNPLF.

CDR3 sequence (DNA): TGCGCCAGCAGTTCTTTTCGGGACGGTGTTGTACCCGGTGAGCAGTTCTTC. Translation: CASSSFRDGVVPGEQFF. The V and J genes are TRBV5-1 and TRBJ2-1, with D possibly called TRBD1 or TRBD2 (5 bases each). Trimming removed 5 bases from V and 9 bases from J, with 27 bases in between. This CDR3 is 17 amino acids long. Germline V lookup: CDR1 SGHRS, CDR2 YFSETQ.

To note about this clonotype: Because it lacks the conserved phenylalanine or tryptophan at the end, this CDR3 is likely a read error. The limits of the CDR3 on the DNA are not certain, so only TCRdb's listed CDR3 is given. The chain links TRBV2 to TRBJ1-6; the listed D gene, TRBD1, was not tested against the DNA. The germline V gene has CDR1 SNHLY and CDR2 FYNNEI. The CDR3 length equals 15 residues, ends included. The CDR3 loop reads CASADGGTDTQHFHP.

The V call is TRBV19, the J call TRBJ1-6; D perhaps matches TRBD1 (5 bases). In germline, CDR1 is LNHDA, CDR2 SQIVND (reference sequence). CDR3 length equals 15 residues. V was cut by 10 bases and J by 6 bases, with 19 bases left in between. CDR3 protein: CATGGRGIVNSPLHF. Here the CDR3 DNA reads TGTGCCACCGGGGGGAGGGGCATCGTTAATTCACCCCTCCACTTT.

This chain links TRBV7-9 with TRBJ2-7; 8 nucleotides match TRBD2. CDR1 and CDR2 from the germline V gene are SEHNR and FQNEAQ (reference sequence). This CDR3 has 18 amino acids. V was clipped by 3 bases and J by 3 bases; unmatched bases: 16. Here the CDR3 reads CASSFHRSGRADDYEQYV. The CDR3 DNA sequence: TGTGCCAGCAGCTTTCATAGAAGCGGGAGAGCCGATGACTACGAGCAGTACGTC.

A note on this clonotype: An end of the junction does not agree with germline; a read error may underlie this. CDR3 protein: CASSLGEGAYNSPLHF. The CDR3 DNA reads as TGTGCCAGCAGCTTGGGGGAGGGGGCTTATAATTCACCACTCCACTTT. The V call is TRBV7-9, the J call TRBJ1-6; 7 nucleotides agree with TRBD1. CDR1 is SEHNR and CDR2 is FQNEAQ in the germline V gene (reference sequence). The CDR3 has 16 amino acids.

In regard to this clonotype: Relative to the germline gene, one junction end is altered; a read error may explain this. CDR3 coding DNA: TGTGCCAGCAGCTACCGGGCCAGACGGAAAATTCAGTCCTTT. As protein: CASSYRARRKIQSF. This chain joins TRBV2 and TRBJ1-4; unclear D gene. Looked up from germline, CDR1 is SNHLY and CDR2 is FYNNEI. The CDR3 length is 14 residues.

Remarks on this clonotype: Germline and junction disagree at one end, which may indicate a read error. The chain combines TRBV12-5 with TRBJ2-1; 13 nucleotides align to TRBD2. From germline, CDR1 is LGHNT and CDR2 FRNRAP. This CDR3 comprises 13 residues. CDR3 DNA sequence: TGTGCTAGTAGAAAGGGACTAGCGGGAAGTCTGTCCTTC. This translates into CASRKGLAGSLSF. The full variable domain, completed using reference TRBV12-5 and TRBJ2-1, is DARVTQTPRHKVTEMGQEVTMRCQPILGHNTVFWYRQTMMQGLELLAYFRNRAPLDDSGMPKDRFSAEMPDATLATLKIQPSEPRDSAVYFCASRKGLAGSLSFGPGTRLTVL.

This clonotype has a single count. A much larger clone lies a single base off, so this may be a read error. The rearrangement uses TRBV11-2 and TRBJ1-2; D gene ambiguous. Between the trimmed V and J ends, which lost 4 bases and 3 bases, there was a span of 15 bases. This CDR3 has 15 amino acids. Germline V CDR1 and CDR2: SGHAT, FQNNGV. The CDR3 sequence is CASSWGGGSDYGYTF. CDR3 coding DNA: TGTGCCAGCAGCTGGGGAGGAGGGTCCGACTATGGCTACACCTTC.

For this clonotype: The CDR3 carries no conserved terminal phenylalanine or tryptophan, so it likely arises from a read error. The DNA is left out, because the CDR3 cannot be placed on it with certainty; the CDR3 is given as TCRdb lists it. This chain links TRBV19 with TRBJ2-1; the table's D call, TRBD2, was not checked against the DNA. The CDR3 sequence runs 15 residues, both termini included. The germline V gene encodes CDR1 LNHDA and CDR2 SQIVND (reference sequence). CDR3 protein: CASSLGLTTEAFFGH.

Concerning this clonotype: Given the absence of the conserved phenylalanine or tryptophan at the CDR3 end, a read error is likely. The limits of the CDR3 on the DNA are not certain, so only TCRdb's listed CDR3 is given. The J gene is TRBJ2-1, the V gene TRBV2; TRBD1 is taken as the D call from the table, unchecked against the DNA. Germline CDR1 reads SNHLY; CDR2 reads FYNNEI. Ends included, the CDR3 has 16 residues. The CDR3 loop reads CASGDGGGNGQDVEFC.

V and J are TRBV5-1 and TRBJ2-3; tentatively, D is TRBD2 (6 bases). Germline-derived CDR1 and CDR2 are SGHRS and YFSETQ. Trimming took 3 bases from V and 6 from J, leaving 14 bases between them. The CDR3 runs to 14 residues. CDR3 DNA sequence: TGCGCCAGCAGCTCTGCGGGATGTCCCGATACGCAGTATTTT. Translated: CASSSAGCPDTQYF.

The chain couples TRBV5-1 to TRBJ1-4; no definite D call. The CDR3 runs 15 residues. Deletions cut 4 bases from V and 3 bases from J, with 13 bases between. Germline CDR1 is SGHRS and CDR2 is YFSETQ. The CDR3 region has the DNA TGCGCCAGCAGCCTCGACCGCTCCCCTAATGAAAAACTGTTTTTT. Protein: CASSLDRSPNEKLFF.

Only a few counts were recorded for this clonotype. The rearrangement joins TRBV29-1 to TRBJ1-5, with no clear D. Germline CDR1 is SQVTM and CDR2 is ANQGSEA. This CDR3 contains 13 residues. V lost 1 base and J lost 6, with 10 bases in between. The CDR3, as DNA: TGCAGCGTTGAAGTGGTGCCGGGTCAGCCCCAGCATTTT. Its translation: CSVEVVPGQPQHF. Using reference TRBV29-1 and TRBJ1-5 for the parts outside the CDR3, the full variable domain is SAVISQKPSRDICQRGTSLTIQCQVDSQVTMMFWYRQQPGQSLTLIATANQGSEATYESGFVIDKFPISRPNLTFSTLTVSNMSPEDSSIYLCSVEVVPGQPQHFGDGTRLSIL.

Concerning this clonotype: Its ends do not fully match the called genes, so a read error is possible. The chain is built from TRBV19 and TRBJ1-4; D call uncertain. CDR1 and CDR2 (germline): LNHDA, SQIVND (reference sequence). The length of the CDR3 is 17 residues. This chain's CDR3 is CAISIPTRAGVNETLFF. The CDR3 coding sequence is TGTGCCATTAGTATCCCTACACGAGCGGGAGTTAATGAAACGCTGTTTTTT.

The chain carries TRBV19 and TRBJ1-1; D ambiguous. Per germline, CDR1 LNHDA and CDR2 SQIVND (reference sequence). The CDR3 covers 15 residues. V was shortened by 9 bases and J by 12 bases, with 29 bases between the two germline ends. This CDR3 is CASSLARTAYTEPFF. CDR3 DNA sequence: TGTGCCAGCAGTTTAGCTCGCACAGCCTACACTGAGCCTTTCTTT.

J is TRBJ2-2 and V is TRBV27; D call uncertain. Trimming left V 6 bases short and J 17 bases short, with 28 bases between. This CDR3 region has 15 residues. The germline V gene has CDR1 MNHEY and CDR2 SMNVEV (reference sequence). The CDR3 DNA sequence: TGTGCCAGCAGCGTTGGTGAGATGATCTACGGGCAGTACTTTTTT. Encoded protein: CASSVGEMIYGQYFF.

Comments on this clonotype: The CDR3 end shows no conserved phenylalanine or tryptophan, and so a read error is likely. The DNA is left out, because the CDR3 cannot be placed on it with certainty; the CDR3 is given as TCRdb lists it. The chain carries TRBV9 and TRBJ2-3; TRBD1, the D gene given by the table, was not confirmed from the DNA. The CDR3 is 13 amino acids in total, end residues counted. Germline V lookup: CDR1 SGDLS, CDR2 YYNGEE. This chain's CDR3 is CASRDGGAGRHYL.

The V gene is TRBV7-2, the J gene TRBJ1-2; D not resolved. V was pared by 6 bases and J by 5 bases, with 13 bases between. Germline values: CDR1 SGHTA, CDR2 FQGNSA. The CDR3 sequence is 13 residues long. DNA of the CDR3: TGTGCCAGCAGTCTTGGCCTGATGTATGGCTACACCTTC. It translates to CASSLGLMYGYTF.

In regard to this clonotype: The CDR3 end shows no conserved phenylalanine or tryptophan, and so a read error is likely. The limits of the CDR3 on the DNA are not certain, so only TCRdb's listed CDR3 is given. The chain combines TRBV7-9 with TRBJ2-3; TRBD2 is the table's D call and was not checked against the DNA. In germline, CDR1 is SEHNR, CDR2 FQNEAQ (reference sequence). The CDR3 contains 13 residues when both ends are counted. Here the CDR3 reads CASSVASGEAGEQ.

CDR3 nucleotides: TGTGCCAGCAGCTTAGATCACGGGAGGAACACTGAAGCTTTCTTT. It is translated as CASSLDHGRNTEAFF. This rearrangement joins TRBV7-9 to TRBJ1-1; no definite D call. V was shortened by 1 base and J by 1 base, with 10 bases between the two germline ends. Germline CDR1 reads SEHNR; CDR2 reads FQNEAQ (reference sequence). This CDR3 is built from 15 residues.

In this sample, this clonotype turned up a few times. The CDR3: CASGEGGTDTQYSFF. DNA of the CDR3: TGTGCCAGCGGGGAAGGGGGCACAGATACGCAGTATTCTTTCTTT. J is TRBJ1-1 and V is TRBV9; 7 bases are a match to TRBD1. The CDR3 is 15 residues long. Trimming at V came to 7 bases and at J to 12 bases, leaving 21 bases not matched to a gene. From germline, CDR1 is SGDLS and CDR2 YYNGEE.

J is TRBJ2-1 and V is TRBV10-3; D remains unclear. This CDR3 is 13 amino acids long. From germline, CDR1 is ENHRY and CDR2 SYGVKD. The V gene lost 7 bases and the J gene lost 2 bases, with 9 bases spanning the gap. The CDR3 is CAIKAATYNEQFF. CDR3 sequence (DNA): TGTGCCATCAAGGCCGCAACCTACAATGAGCAGTTCTTC.

The J gene is TRBJ2-3, the V gene TRBV9, with 7 bases aligning to TRBD1. Trimming at V came to 7 bases and at J to 12 bases, leaving 14 bases not matched to a gene. CDR3 length: 13 amino acids. Germline loops: CDR1 SGDLS, CDR2 YYNGEE. DNA for the CDR3: TGTGCCAGCGGCGAAGGGGGCCAGAACACACAGTATTTT. It codes for CASGEGGQNTQYF.

About this clonotype itself: An end of the junction does not agree with germline; a read error may underlie this. This chain connects TRBV5-1 to TRBJ2-3; 7 bases are shared with TRBD1. This CDR3 has 13 amino acids. Germline V gene lookup returns CDR1 SGHRS and CDR2 YFSETQ. The CDR3 DNA follows: TGTGCCAGCAGCCCCGGGACAGCAGTTGCGCAGTATTTT. Its protein is CASSPGTAVAQYF.